Following are 13 T cell receptor beta chains from one sample sequenced in a study of OX40 agonist ivuxolimab in advanced cancers. The table came from immunoSEQ multiplex PCR; TCRdb's copy has only in-frame clones and leaves some out. The profile shows 80,000 to 100,000 clones, around 94% of them singletons. Source: CD4+ or CD8+ T cells sorted from blood, taken in a trial of the OX40 agonist ivuxolimab. The receptors were sampled from an adult with an advanced solid tumor such as melanoma, head and neck, liver or kidney cancer.

This chain links TRBV5-1 with TRBJ2-5; 9 bases align to TRBD1. The CDR3 loop spans 16 amino acids. After removal of 4 bases from V and 5 bases from J, the junction contained 12 bases not matched to a gene. Germline-derived CDR1 and CDR2 are SGHRS and YFSETQ. CDR3 amino acids: CASSPSPGTGRETQYF. DNA for the CDR3: TGCGCCAGCAGCCCGAGTCCCGGGACAGGGAGGGAGACCCAGTACTTC.

The CDR3 reads CASSFGQYLAMNTGELFF. In DNA form, the CDR3 reads TGTGCCAGCAGTTTCGGACAGTATTTAGCAATGAACACCGGGGAGCTGTTTTTT. V usage is TRBV27 and J usage is TRBJ2-2; possible D gene TRBD1, 6 bases. V gave up 3 bases and J gave up 1 base, with 18 bases separating them. Germline V gives CDR1 MNHEY, CDR2 SMNVEV (reference sequence). The CDR3 runs to 18 residues.

The chain recombines TRBV28 with TRBJ1-4, with D possibly being TRBD1 (6 bases). V was cut by 8 bases and J by 7 bases, with 17 bases left in between. CDR1 and CDR2 (germline): MDHEN, SYDVKM. The CDR3 covers 14 residues. CDR3 in DNA: TGTGCCAGCGGACTACAGGGAGGCGGTGAAAAACTGTTTTTT. This translates into CASGLQGGGEKLFF.

This clone was seen only once. The gene calls are TRBV7-2 and TRBJ2-7, with 8 nucleotides matching TRBD2. The CDR3 is made up of 15 amino acids. J lost 3 bases, V lost 5 bases, and 9 bases had no gene match. From germline, CDR1 is SGHTA and CDR2 FQGNSA. CDR3 loop: CASSTGTSNGYEQYF. The CDR3 DNA sequence: TGTGCCAGCAGCACAGGGACTAGTAACGGCTACGAGCAGTACTTC.

This clone showed up just once. The chain uses TRBV28 and TRBJ1-2, with 7 bases identical to TRBD1. Germline V lookup: CDR1 MDHEN, CDR2 SYDVKM. The ends lost 6 bases at V and 0 bases at J; junction bases unmatched: 7. The CDR3 contains 15 residues. The DNA for the CDR3 is TGTGCCAGCAGCCAGCCCGGGACAGCTAACTATGGCTACACCTTC. Amino acid sequence: CASSQPGTANYGYTF.

J is TRBJ1-3 and V is TRBV4-3; TRBD1 matches at 7 bases. Looked up from germline, CDR1 is LGHNA and CDR2 is YSLEER. The J segment lost 4 bases and the V segment lost 4 bases, leaving 7 bases of the junction unmatched. There are 15 residues in the CDR3. The CDR3: CASSPPGGYGNTIYF. The DNA of the CDR3 is TGCGCCAGCAGCCCCCCAGGGGGGTACGGAAACACCATATATTTT.

The chain is built from TRBV6-4 and TRBJ1-6; weak D call: TRBD1 (5 bases). V lost 3 bases, J lost 4 bases, and 10 bases lay in between. This CDR3 is built from 15 residues. Per the germline V gene, CDR1 is MRHNA and CDR2 is SNTAGT. In DNA, the CDR3 is TGTGCCAGCAGTGAGGGGGAGGGTTATAATTCACCCCTCCACTTT. This encodes CASSEGEGYNSPLHF.

The rearrangement uses TRBV6-1 and TRBJ1-5; D unclear. V dropped 2 bases and J dropped 6 bases, with 11 bases sitting between them. The CDR3 extends over 14 amino acids. Germline lookup yields CDR1 MNHNS and CDR2 SASEGT. For the CDR3, the DNA is TGTGCCAGCAGTGAAAACCCGGAGTTTCAGCCCCAGCATTTT. The encoded protein is CASSENPEFQPQHF.

This clone occurred once. V usage is TRBV19 and J usage is TRBJ2-7, with D perhaps matching TRBD1 (6 bases). The CDR3 totals 14 residues. The V end was cut by 4 bases, the J end by 0 bases, with 10 bases between. Germline V gene data show CDR1 as LNHDA and CDR2 as SQIVND (reference sequence). CDR3: CASSTQGYSYEQYF. The CDR3 bases are TGTGCCAGTAGTACACAGGGTTACTCCTACGAGCAGTACTTC.

This clone came up once. The V call is TRBV19, the J call TRBJ1-6, with a tentative D call TRBD1 (5 bases). CDR3 length: 13 amino acids. Trimming removed 7 bases at V and 6 bases at J, with 10 bases between. Per the germline V gene, CDR1 is LNHDA and CDR2 is SQIVND (reference sequence). In DNA form, the CDR3 reads TGTGCCAGTACAGACAGCATTAATTCACCCCTCCACTTT. Amino acid sequence: CASTDSINSPLHF.

This chain connects TRBV7-2 to TRBJ1-2; 8 nucleotides match TRBD1. V lost 1 base to trimming and J lost 8 bases; unmatched junction nucleotides: 6. The CDR3 has 14 residues. Germline-derived CDR1 and CDR2 are SGHTA and FQGNSA. The CDR3, as DNA: TGTGCCAGCAGCTTAGGTCAGGGGGCGGGAGGCTACACCTTC. This codes for CASSLGQGAGGYTF. The full variable domain, in which reference TRBV7-2 and TRBJ1-2 provide the parts outside the CDR3, is GAGVSQSPSNKVTEKGKDVELRCDPISGHTALYWYRQSLGQGLEFLIYFQGNSAPDKSGLPSDRFSAERTGGSVSTLTIQRTQQEDSAVYLCASSLGQGAGGYTFGSGTRLTVV.

The chain recombines TRBV7-2 with TRBJ1-4; a weak D match, TRBD1 (5 bases). CDR1 and CDR2 from the germline V gene are SGHTA and FQGNSA. The CDR3 is made up of 16 amino acids. V lost 5 bases to trimming and J lost 2 bases, with 15 bases between them. The CDR3 nucleotides read TGTGCCAGCAGCCGGGGGGTGGCACGTACTAATGAAAAACTGTTTTTT. It specifies CASSRGVARTNEKLFF.

The gene calls are TRBV10-3 and TRBJ2-7; TRBD1 matches at 10 bases. V shed 6 bases, J shed 5 bases, and the junction held 10 bases outside the gene matches. This CDR3 contains 15 residues. Looked up from germline, CDR1 is ENHRY and CDR2 is SYGVKD. The DNA of the CDR3 is TGTGCCATCAGCCGAAGTAGACAGGGGGCCGACGAGCAGTACTTC. Translation: CAISRSRQGADEQYF.